Described below is a single T cell receptor (beta chain) sequence and its context. The V gene's germline CDR1 is MGHRA and CDR2 YSYEKL. With 4 bases removed from V and 0 bases from J, the gap between germline ends came to 22 bases. CDR3 length equals 19 residues. Investigators reverse transcribed all isolated RNA, so they sequenced expressed TCRB transcripts. Repertoires were generated with immunoSEQ multiplex PCR, while TCRdb's copy carries only in-frame clones and drops some. Seen here are 400,000 to 550,000 clones, 10% to 12% observed once, and the top ten hold approximately 0.045%. This entry is derived from a study of beta chain features in type 1 diabetes.

The TCR comes from a woman between 18 and 30 years old in good health. V gene TRBV4-1 combines with J gene TRBJ2-1; D perhaps matches TRBD1 (6 bases). The sample was naive CD4+ T cells from blood. The CDR3 loop is CASSLRSGTPISSYNEQFF. The CDR3 DNA sequence: TGCGCCAGCAGCCTCAGATCCGGGACACCTATTAGCTCCTACAATGAGCAGTTCTTC.